A selection of T cell receptor beta chains follows, all from one sample in a study of CD8+CD57+ T cells in acquired aplastic anemia. One entry per CDR3 protein, called by TCRdb with MiXCR from the reads. The sample comprises around 130,000 distinct CDR3 sequences, approximately 50% of which are singletons, and 25% to 30% rests with the top ten. Specimen: sorted CD4+, CD8+, or CD8+CD57+ T cells (not recorded which) from PBMCs. The receptors derive from a human donor with aplastic anemia. The CDR3 runs from the conserved cysteine through the conserved F or W. D genes are given only for firm matches. Expanded clones are given a class, and other clones once, few, many or no size at all.

TRBV6-4	many	TRBJ1-5	-	TGTGCCAGCAGTGAGGACAACAATCAGCCCCAGCATTTT	CASSEDNNQPQHF
TRBV7-6	-	TRBJ1-2	-	TGTGCCAGCAGCCCCGGGGTCTATGGCTACACCTTC	CASSPGVYGYTF
TRBV29-1	many	TRBJ2-7	-	TGCAGCGTTCGAATACAGTACGAGCAGTACTTC	CSVRIQYEQYF
TRBV10-3	-	TRBJ2-1	-	TGTGCCATCAGTGCCGGCACAGGGAAAGGTAACGAGCAGTTCTTC	CAISAGTGKGNEQFF
TRBV6-2/TRBV6-3	-	TRBJ2-1	TRBD2	TGTGCCAGCAGTTACCCCCTAGCGGGAGGTCGGTACAATGAGCAGTTCTTC	CASSYPLAGGRYNEQFF
TRBV30	-	TRBJ2-7	TRBD1	TGTGCCTGGAGCTCCGGACAGGACTACGAGCAGTACTTC	CAWSSGQDYEQYF
TRBV6-2/TRBV6-3	-	TRBJ2-7	-	TGTGCCAGCAGTTACTCGGCTAGTACCTACGAGCAGTACTTC	CASSYSASTYEQYF
TRBV19	-	TRBJ2-1	-	TGTGCCAGTAGTATGGGATTAAATGAGCAGTTCTTC	CASSMGLNEQFF
TRBV20-1	-	TRBJ2-7	-	TGCAGTGCTACCCGGGCGGGCAGCTCCTACGAGCAGTACTTC	CSATRAGSSYEQYF
TRBV6-2/TRBV6-3	many	TRBJ1-1	-	TGTGCCAGCAGAAAGGTCAGGGTTGGCGGCACTGAAGCTTTCTTT	CASRKVRVGGTEAFF
TRBV25-1	many	TRBJ2-4	-	TGTGCCAGCAGTGAAGTAGGTGGAGAAGGCATTCAGTACTTC	CASSEVGGEGIQYF
TRBV3-1	-	TRBJ2-1	TRBD1	TGTGCCAGCAGAGTGACAGGGGGCAGGGAGCAGTTCTTC	CASRVTGGREQFF
TRBV30	-	TRBJ2-7	-	TGTGCCTGGACCGGGACCAGGGGATCGACCTACGAGCAGTACTTC	CAWTGTRGSTYEQYF
TRBV7-2	-	TRBJ1-6	TRBD1	TGTGCCAGCAGCATCAGGACAGGGGGTAATTCACCCCTCCACTTT	CASSIRTGGNSPLHF
TRBV6-1	-	TRBJ2-3	-	TGTGCCAGCAGTGTAACAGGGGGGGGAGATACGCAGTATTTT	CASSVTGGGDTQYF
TRBV9	once	TRBJ1-4	TRBD1	TGTGCCAGCAGCTTCACACCCGGACAGGGGGAACTGTTTTTT	CASSFTPGQGELFF
TRBV2	-	TRBJ2-7	TRBD1	TGTGCCAGCAGTCGACAGAGGACAGGGTCGTACGAGCAGTACTTC	CASSRQRTGSYEQYF
TRBV20-1	-	TRBJ2-7	-	TGCAGTGCTAGCAGAGGGCTGGGTTCCTACGAGCAGTACTTC	CSASRGLGSYEQYF
TRBV12-3/TRBV12-4	many	TRBJ2-3	TRBD2	TGTGCCAGCAGTCTGGCCGGGGGGGCTCCCGATACGCAGTATTTT	CASSLAGGAPDTQYF
TRBV10-3	-	TRBJ2-2	-	TGTGCCATCAGTGATGGGCTAGTTAACACCGGGGAGCTGTTTTTT	CAISDGLVNTGELFF
TRBV7-6	many	TRBJ2-1	-	TGTGCCAGCAGCTTAAGTTCTGGAGGCAATGAGCAGTTCTTC	CASSLSSGGNEQFF
TRBV7-2	-	TRBJ2-3	-	TGTGCCAGCAGCATGCCACTAGGAGGTTGGGATTTT	CASSMPLGGWDF
TRBV7-9	-	TRBJ2-7	-	TGTGCCAGCCTAAAGCTCGGGGACGAGCAGTACTTC	CASLKLGDEQYF
TRBV5-1	-	TRBJ2-5	-	TGCGCCAGCAGCTTGAGACAGGCAGCGTACCAAGAGACCCAGTACTTC	CASSLRQAAYQETQYF
TRBV7-9	-	TRBJ1-3	-	TGTGCCAGCAGCTCGAATCTGGACACCATATATTTT	CASSSNLDTIYF
TRBV20-1	-	TRBJ1-2	TRBD1	TGCAGTGCGGGAACCAGGACAGGGAACTATGGCTACACCTTC	CSAGTRTGNYGYTF
TRBV5-8	many	TRBJ2-7	-	TGTGCCAGCAGCTTGTCCAGCTACGAGCAGTACTTC	CASSLSSYEQYF
TRBV2	-	TRBJ1-1	-	TGTGCCAGCAGTTTAAGACACGAGAACACTGAAGCTTTCTTT	CASSLRHENTEAFF
TRBV29-1	-	TRBJ2-5	-	TGCAGCGTTTCCGGTGGGCCAAGAGAGACCCAGTACTTC	CSVSGGPRETQYF
TRBV19	-	TRBJ2-7	-	TGTGCCAGTAGTATGTCTTCAGGGAGCTACGAGCAGTACTTC	CASSMSSGSYEQYF
TRBV20-1	-	TRBJ2-1	-	TGCAGTGCCCCTACAGGGATAGGGCTTACAGATGAGCAGTTCTTC	CSAPTGIGLTDEQFF
TRBV19	once	TRBJ1-5	-	TGTGCCAGTAAAGCGCGGAACGGCAATCAGCCCCAGCATTTT	CASKARNGNQPQHF
TRBV7-3	-	TRBJ2-1	-	TGTGCCAGCAGCACTAACAATGAGCAGTTCTTC	CASSTNNEQFF
TRBV27	few	TRBJ2-1	TRBD2	TGTGCCAGCAGTTTATGGTCTAGCGGGAGGAATGAGCAGTTCTTC	CASSLWSSGRNEQFF
TRBV20-1	-	TRBJ2-1	-	TGCAGTGCTAGTCCCGGGGGCTACAATGAGCAGTTCTTC	CSASPGGYNEQFF
TRBV12-5	many	TRBJ1-1	-	TGTACTAGCGAATTCGAGGGGGGGGAAGCTTTCTTT	CTSEFEGGEAFF
TRBV29-1	-	TRBJ2-1	-	TGCAGCGTTCCCAGTACCGTCGGGAGCTCCTACAATGAGCAGTTCTTC	CSVPSTVGSSYNEQFF